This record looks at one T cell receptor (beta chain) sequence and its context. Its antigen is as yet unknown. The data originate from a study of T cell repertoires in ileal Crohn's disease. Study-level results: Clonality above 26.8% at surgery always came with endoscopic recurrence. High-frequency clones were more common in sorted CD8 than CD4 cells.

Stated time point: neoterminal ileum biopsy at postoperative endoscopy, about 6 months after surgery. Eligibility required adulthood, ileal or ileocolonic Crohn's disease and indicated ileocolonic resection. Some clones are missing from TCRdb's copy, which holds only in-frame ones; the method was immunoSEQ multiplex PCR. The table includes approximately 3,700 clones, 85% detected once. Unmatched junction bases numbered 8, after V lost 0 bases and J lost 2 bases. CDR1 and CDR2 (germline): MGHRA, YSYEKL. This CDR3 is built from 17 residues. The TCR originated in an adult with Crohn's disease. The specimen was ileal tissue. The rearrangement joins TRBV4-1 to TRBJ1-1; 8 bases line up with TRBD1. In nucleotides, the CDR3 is TGCGCCAGCAGCCAAGATGCGGGACAGGCGGTTAACACTGAAGCTTTCTTT. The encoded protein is CASSQDAGQAVNTEAFF.